The T cell receptor (beta chain) described here comes from a study of blood T cell repertoires in COVID-19. Across the whole study: The origin of the acute and convalescent COVID-19 samples was the United States, Italy and Spain. The analysed material was cDNA or gDNA that came from T cells, B-cell-depleted T cells, or PBMCs.

Per the study methods: Nucleated cell number was recorded as an estimate derived from reference gene primer amplification. Measured with immunoSEQ multiplex PCR; TCRdb has only the in-frame clones, and not every one. That table is the source of V, J and clone size, and D and trimming were worked out from the DNA. The data contain just over 75,000 clones, around nine tenths of them singletons. Trimming at V came to 6 bases and at J to 0 bases, leaving 3 bases not matched to a gene. This CDR3 spans 15 amino acids. CDR1 and CDR2 from the germline V gene are MNHEY and SVGEGT. Material: peripheral blood. This chain connects TRBV6-2 or TRBV6-3 to TRBJ2-2; 8 bases agree with TRBD1. The source of this sequence is a woman of 80 years or more with active or convalescent COVID-19. The CDR3 sequence is CASSPGQANTGELFF. In DNA, the CDR3 is TGTGCCAGCAGCCCGGGACAGGCGAACACCGGGGAGCTGTTTTTT.